One and the same sample provided the 28 T cell receptor beta chains below, sequenced in a study of cytomegalovirus exposure and HLA in healthy donors. With 60 Vbeta and 13 Jbeta primers, the PCR was carried out. Assay used: immunoSEQ multiplex PCR; TCRdb lists only in-frame clones, some missing. The table includes about 120,000 clones, about 81% detected once. The sequencing input was PBMCs. The receptors come from a man aged 40-55 years in good health and CMV-seronegative.

This clone was found a few times. The chain recombines TRBV15 with TRBJ2-5; 8 bases match TRBD2. Trimming removed 4 bases from V and 2 bases from J; junction bases left unmatched: 6. This CDR3 is 15 amino acids long. Looked up from germline, CDR1 is LNHNV and CDR2 is YYDKDF (reference sequence). The CDR3 spells CATSNATSGQETQYF. For the CDR3, the DNA is TGTGCCACCAGCAACGCCACTAGCGGACAAGAGACCCAGTACTTC.

This sequence joins TRBV5-1 and TRBJ1-1; TRBD1 might be the D (6 bases). Trimming took 0 bases from V and 0 from J, leaving 9 bases between them. In germline, CDR1 is SGHRS, CDR2 YFSETQ. This CDR3 region has 15 residues. The CDR3 is CASSLGTVLNTEAFF. The CDR3, as DNA: TGCGCCAGCAGCTTGGGGACAGTGTTGAACACTGAAGCTTTCTTT.

The chain carries TRBV15 and TRBJ2-7, with 14 bases that match TRBD2. The length of the CDR3 is 16 residues. The germline V gene has CDR1 LNHNV and CDR2 YYDKDF (reference sequence). V was clipped by 1 base and J by 6 bases; unmatched bases: 5. The CDR3 spells CATSRGGGLAGGEQYF. The CDR3 DNA is TGTGCCACCAGCAGAGGGGGAGGACTAGCGGGAGGCGAGCAGTACTTC.

This clone was detected a few times. The chain carries TRBV13 and TRBJ2-7, with D possibly TRBD1 on 5 matching bases. Germline assignment: CDR1 PRHDT and CDR2 FYEKMQ (reference sequence). V gave up 7 bases and J gave up 2 bases, with 15 bases separating them. CDR3 size: 14 residues. CDR3 amino acids: CASIIRETAYEQYF. CDR3 DNA sequence: TGTGCCAGCATCATTAGAGAGACAGCCTACGAGCAGTACTTC.

This chain joins TRBV7-2 and TRBJ2-7, with TRBD1 matching over 9 bases. Germline V gives CDR1 SGHTA, CDR2 FQGNSA. The ends lost 0 bases at V and 7 bases at J; junction bases unmatched: 7. This CDR3 region has 15 residues. This chain's CDR3 is CASSLAWTGVKEQYF. CDR3 sequence (DNA): TGTGCCAGCAGCTTAGCGTGGACAGGGGTGAAAGAGCAGTACTTC.

The chain carries TRBV4-3 and TRBJ2-1, with 10 bases lining up with TRBD2. V gave up 2 bases and J gave up 8 bases; unmatched junction bases: 3. There are 14 residues in the CDR3. Germline V gene data show CDR1 as LGHNA and CDR2 as YSLEER. CDR3 sequence reads: CASSQSSGGDEQFF. In DNA, the CDR3 is TGCGCCAGCAGCCAATCTAGCGGGGGAGATGAGCAGTTCTTC.

This chain joins TRBV25-1 and TRBJ2-2; D gene ambiguous. The CDR3 runs 14 residues. The germline V gene has CDR1 MGHDK and CDR2 SYGVNS. The V and J ends lost 1 base and 7 bases respectively, with 10 bases between them. Here the CDR3 DNA reads TGTGCCAGCAGTGAATTGACGGGTAGCGGGGAGCTGTTTTTT. Protein product: CASSELTGSGELFF.

The chain couples TRBV19 to TRBJ1-4; D remains unclear. CDR1 is LNHDA, CDR2 SQIVND, per germline (reference sequence). The CDR3 is 13 amino acids. The ends were cut back, 5 bases at V and 5 bases at J, with 9 bases in the middle. The CDR3 region has the DNA TGTGCCAGTAGTGGCAGGAGGAATGAAAAACTGTTTTTT. This translates into CASSGRRNEKLFF.

This clone was observed once. CDR3 nucleotides: TGTGCCAGCAGTCCCGGGACAGGGAAGTACGAGCAGTACTTC. As protein: CASSPGTGKYEQYF. The chain is built from TRBV6-6 and TRBJ2-7; 9 positions agree with TRBD1. The germline gives CDR1 MNHNY, CDR2 SVGAGI (reference sequence). J was trimmed by 4 bases and V by 5 bases; bases with no gene match: 6. The CDR3 length is 14 residues.

The table lists this clone with a count of one. This chain uses TRBV9 with TRBJ1-2, with 8 bases matching TRBD1. V gave up 5 bases and J gave up 3 bases; unmatched junction bases: 6. Germline V gene sequence: CDR1 SGDLS, CDR2 YYNGEE. The CDR3 runs to 14 residues. The CDR3: CASSAGGADYGYTF. The CDR3 nucleotides read TGTGCCAGCAGTGCAGGGGGCGCAGACTATGGCTACACCTTC.

The V gene is TRBV9, the J gene TRBJ1-4; no firm D call. Per germline, CDR1 SGDLS and CDR2 YYNGEE. CDR3 length: 15 residues. Deletions cut 7 bases from V and 0 bases from J, with 13 bases between. The CDR3 nucleotides read TGTGCCAGCTCTCGTGCGATTGCAACTAATGAAAAACTGTTTTTT. It codes for CASSRAIATNEKLFF.

The chain employs TRBV5-1 and TRBJ2-1; 7 bases agree with TRBD2. After removal of 6 bases from V and 2 bases from J, the junction contained 11 bases not matched to a gene. Germline CDR1 and CDR2: SGHRS and YFSETQ. This CDR3 comprises 16 residues. The chain's CDR3 is CASTPSAGVTYNEQFF. Here the CDR3 DNA reads TGCGCCAGCACACCCTCTGCGGGAGTAACCTACAATGAGCAGTTCTTC.

The V call is TRBV4-1, the J call TRBJ1-1, with a possible D match to TRBD1 (6 bases). Trimming took 1 base from V and 5 from J, leaving 14 bases between them. The length of the CDR3 is 15 residues. The germline V gene encodes CDR1 MGHRA and CDR2 YSYEKL. The CDR3 here is CASSQVAGARTEAFF. CDR3 DNA: TGCGCCAGCAGCCAAGTTGCAGGGGCGAGGACTGAAGCTTTCTTT.

The J gene is TRBJ2-7, the V gene TRBV30; the match to TRBD2 covers 11 bases. From germline, CDR1 is GTSNPN and CDR2 SVGIG (reference sequence). This CDR3 spans 16 amino acids. V lost 2 bases to trimming and J lost 7 bases; unmatched junction nucleotides: 13. CDR3: CAWSPTRLAGWLEQYF. The CDR3 nucleotides read TGTGCCTGGAGTCCTACTCGACTAGCGGGATGGTTGGAGCAGTACTTC.

This clone showed up just once. The chain has TRBV27 and TRBJ2-7; 12 bases are a match to TRBD2. The CDR3 loop spans 15 amino acids. After removal of 5 bases from V and 4 bases from J, the junction contained 6 bases not matched to a gene. Germline CDR1 is MNHEY and CDR2 is SMNVEV (reference sequence). The CDR3 spells CASSPRTSGIYEQYF. For the CDR3, the DNA is TGTGCCAGCAGTCCGAGGACTAGCGGGATATACGAGCAGTACTTC.

The chain employs TRBV28 and TRBJ2-3; D is unclear. V shed 2 bases and J shed 2 bases, with 5 bases lying between them. Germline V gene lookup returns CDR1 MDHEN and CDR2 SYDVKM. The CDR3 contains 13 residues. CDR3: CASSLILTDTQYF. CDR3 coding DNA: TGTGCCAGCAGTTTAATCCTCACAGATACGCAGTATTTT.

V and J are TRBV19 and TRBJ2-7; 8 bases line up with TRBD2. Looked up from germline, CDR1 is LNHDA and CDR2 is SQIVND (reference sequence). J lost 2 bases, V lost 4 bases, and 7 bases had no gene match. This CDR3 is 15 amino acids long. The CDR3 is CASSTFSGNTYEQYF. The DNA of the CDR3 is TGTGCCAGTAGTACCTTTAGCGGGAATACCTACGAGCAGTACTTC.

The chain couples TRBV14 to TRBJ2-3; D call uncertain. This CDR3 has 15 amino acids. Germline V gives CDR1 SGHDN, CDR2 FVKESK. Trimming stripped 0 bases from V and 0 bases from J, with 7 bases between. The CDR3 reads CASSQELTSTDTQYF. In nucleotides, the CDR3 is TGTGCCAGCAGCCAAGAGTTGACTAGCACAGATACGCAGTATTTT.

CDR3 nucleotides: TGTGCCAGCAGCTCGGGGACATTTTCGGAGACCCAGTACTTC. This sequence encodes CASSSGTFSETQYF. V is TRBV7-2 and J is TRBJ2-5; a possible D gene is TRBD1 (6 bases). The CDR3 is 14 residues long. Trimming removed 4 bases from V and 5 bases from J, with 14 bases in between. CDR1 is SGHTA and CDR2 is FQGNSA in the germline V gene.

Points on this clone: This sample includes further DNA sequences coding for the same CDR3. The chain joins TRBV19 to TRBJ2-2, with TRBD1 as a possible D gene (6 bases). The V and J ends lost 7 bases and 5 bases respectively, with 17 bases between them. CDR3 length: 15 residues. Germline CDR1 reads LNHDA; CDR2 reads SQIVND (reference sequence). This chain's CDR3 is CASTPQGMITGELFF. The CDR3, as DNA: TGTGCCAGTACGCCACAGGGAATGATAACCGGGGAGCTGTTTTTT.

This clone was recorded once. The J gene is TRBJ1-1, the V gene TRBV5-4; no definite D call. With 0 bases removed from V and 2 bases from J, the gap between germline ends came to 5 bases. Germline lookup yields CDR1 SGHNT and CDR2 YYREEE (reference sequence). The CDR3 contains 13 residues. CDR3 nucleotide sequence: TGTGCCAGCAGCTTGGGACTTAACACTGAAGCTTTCTTT. This codes for CASSLGLNTEAFF.

The chain carries TRBV11-3 and TRBJ1-6; 9 nucleotides match TRBD1. The germline V gene encodes CDR1 SGHNT and CDR2 YENEEA. The CDR3 is 13 residues long. Trimming took 5 bases from V and 10 from J; bases not matched to a gene: 3. The CDR3 is CASSRDRDSPLHF. CDR3 nucleotides: TGTGCCAGCAGCCGGGACAGGGACTCACCCCTCCACTTT.

J is TRBJ2-1 and V is TRBV5-1, with D maybe TRBD1 (6 bases). Germline V gene data show CDR1 as SGHRS and CDR2 as YFSETQ. V dropped 3 bases and J dropped 0 bases, with 13 bases sitting between them. There are 16 residues in the CDR3. CDR3 in amino acids: CASSSSTGSSYNEQFF. The CDR3, as DNA: TGCGCCAGCAGCTCCTCTACAGGGAGCTCCTACAATGAGCAGTTCTTC. Full variable domain (rest looked up from reference TRBV5-1 and TRBJ2-1): KAGVTQTPRYLIKTRGQQVTLSCSPISGHRSVSWYQQTPGQGLQFLFEYFSETQRNKGNFPGRFSGRQFSNSRSEMNVSTLELGDSALYLCASSSSTGSSYNEQFFGPGTRLTVL.

V and J are TRBV4-1 and TRBJ2-1; 7 nucleotides agree with TRBD1. The CDR3 covers 17 residues. V lost 5 bases, J lost 7 bases, and 17 bases stayed unmatched. Looked up from germline, CDR1 is MGHRA and CDR2 is YSYEKL. DNA for the CDR3: TGCGCCAGCAGCGTTCGACAGGGTTCCTCTCATGGGAATGAGCAGTTCTTC. Amino acid sequence: CASSVRQGSSHGNEQFF.

The chain carries TRBV6-5 and TRBJ1-5, with a weak D call TRBD1 (6 bases). V lost 5 bases, J lost 0 bases, and 11 bases lay in between. This CDR3 is built from 15 residues. Looked up from germline, CDR1 is MNHEY and CDR2 is SVGAGI. This chain's CDR3 is CASSRTALSNQPQHF. In DNA form, the CDR3 reads TGTGCCAGCAGTCGGACAGCTCTTAGCAATCAGCCCCAGCATTTT.

This clone has more than one count but fewer than ten. The chain links TRBV27 to TRBJ2-3, with D perhaps matching TRBD2 (6 bases). V lost 6 bases and J 2 bases, leaving 9 bases between the germline ends. Per the germline V gene, CDR1 is MNHEY and CDR2 is SMNVEV (reference sequence). The CDR3 length is 13 residues. CDR3: CASRGDFTDTQYF. The DNA of the CDR3 is TGTGCCAGCAGGGGGGACTTCACAGATACGCAGTATTTT.

The chain joins TRBV6-1 to TRBJ1-1, with a tentative D call TRBD1 (6 bases). Trimming took off 4 bases at V and 1 base at J, with 7 bases between the two ends. The CDR3 is 13 residues long. The germline V gene encodes CDR1 MNHNS and CDR2 SASEGT. The CDR3 DNA follows: TGTGCCAGCAGTGGACAGGCGAACACTGAAGCTTTCTTT. Protein product: CASSGQANTEAFF.

The gene calls are TRBV18 and TRBJ1-2; TRBD1 agrees at 7 bases. Germline loops: CDR1 KGHSH, CDR2 LQKENI. The J segment lost 8 bases and the V segment lost 3 bases, leaving 6 bases of the junction unmatched. This CDR3 has 13 residues. CDR3 sequence reads: CASSPGQSLGYTF. CDR3 DNA: TGTGCCAGCTCACCGGGACAGTCGCTGGGCTACACCTTC.